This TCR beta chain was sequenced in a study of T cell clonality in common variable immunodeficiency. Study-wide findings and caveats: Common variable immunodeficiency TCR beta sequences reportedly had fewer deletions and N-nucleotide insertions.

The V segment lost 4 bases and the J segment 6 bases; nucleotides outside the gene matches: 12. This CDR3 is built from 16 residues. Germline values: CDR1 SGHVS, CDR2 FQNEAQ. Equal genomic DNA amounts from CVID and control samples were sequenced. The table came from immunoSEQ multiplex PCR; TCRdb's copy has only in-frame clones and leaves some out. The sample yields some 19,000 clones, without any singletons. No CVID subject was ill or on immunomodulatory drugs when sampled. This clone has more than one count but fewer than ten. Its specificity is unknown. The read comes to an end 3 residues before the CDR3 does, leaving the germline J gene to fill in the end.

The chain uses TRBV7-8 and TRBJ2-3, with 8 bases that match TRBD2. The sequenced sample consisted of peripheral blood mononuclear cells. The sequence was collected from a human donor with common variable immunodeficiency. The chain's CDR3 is CASSSSRGLASDTQYF. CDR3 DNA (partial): TGTGCCAGCAGCTCATCTCGAGGACTAGCATCCGATACG.